This T cell receptor (beta chain) came from a study of blood T cell repertoires in COVID-19. This clone was counted once. Clones were read by immunoSEQ multiplex PCR, and TCRdb kept only the in-frame ones, dropping some. The sample includes 150,000 to 200,000 clones, roughly 84% of them seen just once. Source material: PBMCs or T cells enriched from blood (not recorded which). The receptor's source is a man aged 45-65 years who had recovered from COVID-19.

CDR3 sequence reads: CASSPTVNYGYTF. The CDR3 region has the DNA TGTGCCAGCAGTCCGACAGTTAACTATGGCTACACCTTC. The V and J genes are TRBV12-3 or TRBV12-4 and TRBJ1-2, with D maybe TRBD1 (5 bases). The CDR3 sequence is 13 residues long. V lost 5 bases and J lost 1, with 8 bases in between.